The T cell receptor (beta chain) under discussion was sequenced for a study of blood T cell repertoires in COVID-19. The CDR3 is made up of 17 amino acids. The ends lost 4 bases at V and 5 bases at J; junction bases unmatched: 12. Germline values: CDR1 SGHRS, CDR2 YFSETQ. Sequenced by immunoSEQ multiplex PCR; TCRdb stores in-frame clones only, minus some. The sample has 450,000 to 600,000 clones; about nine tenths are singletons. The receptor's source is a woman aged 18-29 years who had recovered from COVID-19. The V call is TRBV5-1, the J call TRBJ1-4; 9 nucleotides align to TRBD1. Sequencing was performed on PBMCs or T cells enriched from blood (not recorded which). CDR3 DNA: TGCGCCAGCAGCGCCCTGCCCTCCGGGACAGGGAATGAAAAACTGTTTTTT. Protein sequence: CASSALPSGTGNEKLFF.